This TCR beta chain was sequenced for a study of Tregs in tolerant kidney transplant recipients. Study findings and constraints: Nucleotide sequences could not be compared across some patients' samples due to primer changes. This study did not directly address biological reproducibility.

Produced via immunoSEQ multiplex PCR; TCRdb's table is partial and in-frame only. Altogether around 70,000 clones are present, roughly 92% being singletons, with the ten largest covering roughly 11%. This clone was observed a few times. Its antigen is unknown. This clonotype was obtained from a human donor who received a combined kidney and bone marrow transplant. Sequencing used CD8+ T cells from blood, obtained before the transplant.

CDR3 protein: CASSLGQEQYF. The CDR3 coding sequence is TGTGCCAGCAGCTTGGGACAGGAGCAGTACTTC. This chain connects TRBV5-6 to TRBJ2-7, with a possible D match to TRBD1 (5 bases). CDR3 length: 11 residues. Trimming stripped 0 bases from V and 7 bases from J, with 5 bases between. Germline V CDR1 and CDR2: SGHDT, YYEEEE.